The 16 T cell receptor beta chains below all came from one sample that was sequenced in a study of OX40 agonist ivuxolimab in advanced cancers. The protocol was immunoSEQ multiplex PCR, while the TCRdb copy is restricted to in-frame clones and leaves out a portion. The profile shows 27,000 or so clones, around 82% of them singletons. Here the sequenced sample was CD4+ or CD8+ T cells sorted from blood, taken in a trial of the OX40 agonist ivuxolimab. The source is an adult with an advanced solid tumor such as melanoma, head and neck, liver or kidney cancer.

This clone was seen only once. V gene TRBV6-5 combines with J gene TRBJ1-2; D gene unclear. The CDR3 runs to 13 residues. Trimming removed 7 bases at V and 5 bases at J, with 14 bases between. In germline, CDR1 is MNHEY, CDR2 SVGAGI. CDR3 coding DNA: TGTGCCAGCACTGTCGACGCCGCTTATGGCTACACCTTC. It is translated as CASTVDAAYGYTF.

This chain connects TRBV19 to TRBJ2-1; D unclear. Trimming pared 7 bases from V and 5 bases from J, leaving 18 bases between. The CDR3 length is 15 residues. Per the germline V gene, CDR1 is LNHDA and CDR2 is SQIVND (reference sequence). The DNA of the CDR3 is TGTGCCAGTACCGACGTGGGAACTCTTCACAATGAGCAGTTCTTC. This codes for CASTDVGTLHNEQFF.

DNA of the CDR3: TGTGCCAGCAGCCCGGACAGGGGAAGCTCACCCCTCCACTTT. Translating gives CASSPDRGSSPLHF. This chain joins TRBV5-4 and TRBJ1-6, with 9 bases that match TRBD1. The CDR3 sequence is 14 residues long. The V gene's germline CDR1 is SGHNT and CDR2 YYREEE (reference sequence). After removal of 4 bases from V and 10 bases from J, the junction contained 6 bases not matched to a gene.

The genes are TRBV27 and TRBJ2-7; 9 bases are shared with TRBD1. Germline-derived CDR1 and CDR2 are MNHEY and SMNVEV (reference sequence). The CDR3 is 14 amino acids. The V gene end was trimmed by 5 bases and the J gene end by 3 bases; junction bases not matched to a gene: 5. CDR3 sequence reads: CASSAGTGFYEQYF. The CDR3 DNA follows: TGTGCCAGCAGTGCCGGGACAGGGTTCTACGAGCAGTACTTC.

This clone ranks as medium-sized. The sample contains more than one DNA sequence encoding this CDR3. V is TRBV7-9 and J is TRBJ1-1; D is unclear. With 1 base removed from V and 5 bases from J, the gap between germline ends came to 11 bases. The CDR3 covers 14 residues. Germline V gene sequence: CDR1 SEHNR, CDR2 FQNEAQ (reference sequence). CDR3: CASSLGGRNTEAFF. The CDR3 coding sequence is TGTGCCAGCAGCTTAGGAGGGCGGAATACTGAAGCTTTCTTT.

V gene TRBV7-9 combines with J gene TRBJ2-7; 10 bases line up with TRBD2. This CDR3 contains 15 residues. Per the germline V gene, CDR1 is SEHNR and CDR2 is FQNEAQ (reference sequence). Trimming at V came to 0 bases and at J to 2 bases, leaving 1 base not matched to a gene. As DNA, the CDR3 is TGTGCCAGCAGCTTAGCTAGCGGGGGGACCTACGAGCAGTACTTC. Its translation is CASSLASGGTYEQYF.

This clone was recorded once. The chain has TRBV7-9 and TRBJ1-1, with D unclear. The CDR3 has 11 residues. Per the germline V gene, CDR1 is SEHNR and CDR2 is FQNEAQ (reference sequence). V gave up 1 base and J gave up 8 bases, with 5 bases separating them. CDR3 DNA sequence: TGTGCCAGCAGCTTAGGGGGAGAAGCTTTCTTT. Translated: CASSLGGEAFF.

The V gene is TRBV5-6, the J gene TRBJ2-5; TRBD2 matches at 7 bases. V was pared by 3 bases and J by 1 base, with 6 bases of the junction left unmatched. The V gene's germline CDR1 is SGHDT and CDR2 YYEEEE. The CDR3 is 15 amino acids. CDR3 sequence reads: CASSWGGIGQETQYF. CDR3 nucleotides: TGTGCCAGCAGCTGGGGGGGAATCGGCCAAGAGACCCAGTACTTC.

This clone was found a few times. V is TRBV7-8 and J is TRBJ2-5, with 11 bases identical to TRBD2. Germline V gene lookup returns CDR1 SGHVS and CDR2 FQNEAQ. The CDR3 contains 16 residues. Trimming removed 4 bases from V and 5 bases from J; junction bases left unmatched: 9. The DNA for the CDR3 is TGTGCCAGCAGCTCTGCTAGCGGGGGGCCAGGGGAGACCCAGTACTTC. It codes for CASSSASGGPGETQYF.

The genes are TRBV7-3 and TRBJ1-1; 7 nucleotides line up with TRBD1. Germline CDR1 reads SGHTA; CDR2 reads FQGTGA. V lost 0 bases, J lost 1 base, and 14 bases stayed unmatched. This CDR3 has 19 residues. As DNA, the CDR3 is TGTGCCAGCAGCTTAACAACCTACAGGGGAGGATTACCGAACACTGAAGCTTTCTTT. Translation: CASSLTTYRGGLPNTEAFF.

The rearrangement uses TRBV7-9 and TRBJ2-2; a weak D match, TRBD2 (5 bases). Germline assignment: CDR1 SEHNR and CDR2 FQNEAQ (reference sequence). The CDR3 is 14 residues long. Trimming took 5 bases from V and 3 from J, leaving 10 bases between them. The CDR3, as DNA: TGTGCCAGCAGCGAGGACTCCTACACCGGGGAGCTGTTTTTT. Translation: CASSEDSYTGELFF.

The chain recombines TRBV27 with TRBJ1-5; D unresolved. The CDR3 has 13 residues. The V end was cut by 1 base, the J end by 5 bases, with 6 bases between. Germline CDR1 reads MNHEY; CDR2 reads SMNVEV (reference sequence). The CDR3 sequence is CASSLWADQPQHF. CDR3 DNA: TGTGCCAGCAGTTTATGGGCGGATCAGCCCCAGCATTTT.

The V gene is TRBV12-5, the J gene TRBJ2-7; TRBD1 might be the D (5 bases). V lost 6 bases to trimming and J lost 4 bases, with 16 bases between them. This CDR3 region has 14 residues. Germline V gene sequence: CDR1 LGHNT, CDR2 FRNRAP. CDR3 DNA: TGTGCTAGTGGCCCAGGGCCACCTAGGTACGAGCAGTACTTC. Its translation is CASGPGPPRYEQYF.

V usage is TRBV19 and J usage is TRBJ1-2, with a possible D match to TRBD1 (5 bases). Germline V gene data show CDR1 as LNHDA and CDR2 as SQIVND (reference sequence). CDR3 size: 15 residues. V was trimmed by 7 bases and J by 4 bases, leaving 19 bases between them. The CDR3 DNA follows: TGTGCCAGTACCGCCGGGACCGGGGGTTCCTATGGCTACACCTTC. It translates to CASTAGTGGSYGYTF.

A remark on this clone: This same CDR3 is encoded by further DNA sequences in the sample. The V and J genes are TRBV5-1 and TRBJ2-1; 7 nucleotides agree with TRBD1. The trim removed 1 base at V and 4 bases at J, leaving 5 bases unmatched. This CDR3 is built from 15 residues. Germline V lookup: CDR1 SGHRS, CDR2 YFSETQ. The CDR3 nucleotides read TGCGCCAGCAGCTTGACTGGGACAGAATACAATGAGCAGTTCTTC. Protein product: CASSLTGTEYNEQFF.

This chain joins TRBV27 and TRBJ2-1, with a weak D call TRBD2 (6 bases). V was cut by 2 bases and J by 3 bases, with 26 bases left in between. This CDR3 comprises 20 residues. Germline CDR1 and CDR2: MNHEY and SMNVEV (reference sequence). The CDR3 is CASSLKLRVAGGEIYNEQFF. The CDR3, as DNA: TGTGCCAGCAGTTTAAAGCTTCGTGTCGCCGGCGGGGAAATCTACAATGAGCAGTTCTTC.